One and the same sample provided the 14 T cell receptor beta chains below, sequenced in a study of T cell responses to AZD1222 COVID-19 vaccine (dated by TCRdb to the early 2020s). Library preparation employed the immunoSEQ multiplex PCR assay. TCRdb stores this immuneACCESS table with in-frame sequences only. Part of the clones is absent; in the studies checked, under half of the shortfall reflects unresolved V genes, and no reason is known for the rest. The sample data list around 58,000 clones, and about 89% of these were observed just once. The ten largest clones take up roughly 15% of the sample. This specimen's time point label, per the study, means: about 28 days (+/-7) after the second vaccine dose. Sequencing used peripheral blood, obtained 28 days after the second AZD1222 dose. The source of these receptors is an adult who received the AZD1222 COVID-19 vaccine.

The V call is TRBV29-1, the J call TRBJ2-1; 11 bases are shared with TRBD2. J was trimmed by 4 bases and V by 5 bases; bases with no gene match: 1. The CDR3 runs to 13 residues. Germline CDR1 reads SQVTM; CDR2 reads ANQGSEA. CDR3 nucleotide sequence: TGCAGCGTTCGACTAGCGGGGTACAATGAGCAGTTCTTC. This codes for CSVRLAGYNEQFF.

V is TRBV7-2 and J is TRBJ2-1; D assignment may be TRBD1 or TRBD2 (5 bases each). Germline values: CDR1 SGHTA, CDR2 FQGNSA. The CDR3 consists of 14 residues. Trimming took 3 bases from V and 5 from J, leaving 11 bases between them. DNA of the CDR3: TGTGCCAGCAGCTTCTTTGGGGGACACAATGAGCAGTTCTTC. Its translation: CASSFFGGHNEQFF.

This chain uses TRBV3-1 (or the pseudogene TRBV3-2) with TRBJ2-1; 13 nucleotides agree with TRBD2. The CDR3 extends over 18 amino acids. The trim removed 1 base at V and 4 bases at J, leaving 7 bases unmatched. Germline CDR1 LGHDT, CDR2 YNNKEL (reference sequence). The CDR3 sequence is CASSQAPRTSGSYNEQFF. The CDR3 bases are TGTGCCAGCAGCCAAGCCCCCCGGACTAGCGGGAGTTACAATGAGCAGTTCTTC.

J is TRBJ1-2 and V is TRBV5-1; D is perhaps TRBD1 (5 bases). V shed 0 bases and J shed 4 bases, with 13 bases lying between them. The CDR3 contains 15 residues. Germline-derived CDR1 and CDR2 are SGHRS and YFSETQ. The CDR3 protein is CASSLDSRQGYGYTF. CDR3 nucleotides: TGCGCCAGCAGCTTGGACAGTCGGCAGGGCTATGGCTACACCTTC.

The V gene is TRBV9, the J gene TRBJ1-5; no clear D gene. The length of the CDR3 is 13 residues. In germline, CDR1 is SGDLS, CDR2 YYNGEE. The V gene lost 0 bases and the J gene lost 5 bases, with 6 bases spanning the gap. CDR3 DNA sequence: TGTGCCAGCAGCGTAGACGGGCATCAGCCCCAGCATTTT. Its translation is CASSVDGHQPQHF.

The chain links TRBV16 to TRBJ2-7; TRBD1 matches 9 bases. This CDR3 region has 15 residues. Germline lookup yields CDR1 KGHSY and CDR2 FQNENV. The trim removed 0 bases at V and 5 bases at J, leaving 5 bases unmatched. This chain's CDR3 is CASSQSRTGENEQYF. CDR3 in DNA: TGTGCCAGCAGCCAATCGAGGACAGGGGAGAACGAGCAGTACTTC.

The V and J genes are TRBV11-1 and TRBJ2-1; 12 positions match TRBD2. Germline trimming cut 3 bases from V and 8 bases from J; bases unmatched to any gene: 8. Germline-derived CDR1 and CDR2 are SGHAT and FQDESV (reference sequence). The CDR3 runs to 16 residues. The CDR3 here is CASSFELAGGSDEQFF. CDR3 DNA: TGTGCCAGCAGCTTCGAACTAGCGGGAGGTTCGGATGAGCAGTTCTTC.

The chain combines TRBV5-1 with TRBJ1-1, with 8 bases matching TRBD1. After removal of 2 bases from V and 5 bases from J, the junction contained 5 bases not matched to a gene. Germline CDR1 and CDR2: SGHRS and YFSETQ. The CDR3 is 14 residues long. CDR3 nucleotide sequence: TGCGCCAGCAGCTTATACACAGGGGGGACTGAAGCTTTCTTT. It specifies CASSLYTGGTEAFF.

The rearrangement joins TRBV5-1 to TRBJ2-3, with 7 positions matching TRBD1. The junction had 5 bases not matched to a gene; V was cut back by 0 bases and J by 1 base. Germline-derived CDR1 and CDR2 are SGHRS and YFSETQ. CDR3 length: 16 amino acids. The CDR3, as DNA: TGCGCCAGCAGCTTGGGCACAGGGGTGGGCACAGATACGCAGTATTTT. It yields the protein CASSLGTGVGTDTQYF.

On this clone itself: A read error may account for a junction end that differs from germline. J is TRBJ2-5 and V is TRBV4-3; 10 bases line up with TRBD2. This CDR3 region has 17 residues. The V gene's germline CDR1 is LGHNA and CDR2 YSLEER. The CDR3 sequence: CVSSQATSGNPGETQYF. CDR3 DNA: TGCGTCAGCAGCCAAGCAACTAGCGGGAACCCTGGGGAGACCCAGTACTTC.

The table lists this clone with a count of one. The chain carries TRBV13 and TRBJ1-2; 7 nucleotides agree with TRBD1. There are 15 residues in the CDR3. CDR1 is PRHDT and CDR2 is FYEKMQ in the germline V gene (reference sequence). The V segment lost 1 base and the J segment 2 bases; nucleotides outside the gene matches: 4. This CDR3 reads CASSLEEGQNYGYTF. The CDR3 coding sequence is TGTGCCAGCAGCTTAGAGGAGGGACAGAACTATGGCTACACCTTC.

This chain's CDR3 is CASSQDQGPAGNTIYF. The DNA of the CDR3 is TGTGCCAGCAGCCAAGATCAAGGCCCCGCTGGAAACACCATATATTTT. J is TRBJ1-3 and V is TRBV4-2, with D unresolved. With 0 bases removed from V and 2 bases from J, the gap between germline ends came to 11 bases. Germline lookup yields CDR1 LGHNA and CDR2 YNFKEQ. This CDR3 spans 16 amino acids.

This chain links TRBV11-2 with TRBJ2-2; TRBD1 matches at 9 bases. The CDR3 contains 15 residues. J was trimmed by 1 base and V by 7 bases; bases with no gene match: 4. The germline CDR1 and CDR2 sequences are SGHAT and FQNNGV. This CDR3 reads CASIRTGVNTGELFF. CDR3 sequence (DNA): TGTGCCAGCATCCGGACAGGGGTGAACACCGGGGAGCTGTTTTTT.

The CDR3 DNA reads as TGTGCCAGCAGCCATTTGAGTGGAAACACCATATATTTT. Encoded protein: CASSHLSGNTIYF. The V gene is TRBV3-1 (or the pseudogene TRBV3-2), the J gene TRBJ1-3, with unresolved D. The germline V gene has CDR1 LGHDT and CDR2 YNNKEL (reference sequence). The CDR3 consists of 13 residues. The V end was cut by 3 bases, the J end by 3 bases, with 6 bases between.